This T cell receptor (beta chain) was retrieved from a study of T-cell memory formation after mild COVID-19. The sample holds a few counts of this clonotype. This CDR3 is built from 16 residues. Trimming shortened V by 1 base and J by 0 bases, and 9 bases separated the two germline ends. Germline V lookup: CDR1 SGHTA, CDR2 FQGNSA. 5'RACE, which relied on constant-segment primers, yielded TCR alpha and TCR beta cDNA libraries carrying sample barcodes and UMIs. MiXCR was run by TCRdb on the 5' RACE reads, yielding one entry per CDR3 protein. The sample carries about 560,000 distinct CDR3 sequences, 15% to 20% recorded once.

This receptor was obtained from an adult woman who had mild COVID-19 (a few samples of this study predate the infection). Cell type and time point are not known. The sample consisted of PBMCs or a T cell subset sorted from them (not recorded which). V usage is TRBV7-2 and J usage is TRBJ2-2; possible D gene TRBD2, 6 bases. The chain's CDR3 is CASSLVRGTNTGELFF. CDR3 in DNA: TGTGCCAGCAGCTTAGTTCGGGGGACGAACACCGGGGAGCTGTTTTTT.